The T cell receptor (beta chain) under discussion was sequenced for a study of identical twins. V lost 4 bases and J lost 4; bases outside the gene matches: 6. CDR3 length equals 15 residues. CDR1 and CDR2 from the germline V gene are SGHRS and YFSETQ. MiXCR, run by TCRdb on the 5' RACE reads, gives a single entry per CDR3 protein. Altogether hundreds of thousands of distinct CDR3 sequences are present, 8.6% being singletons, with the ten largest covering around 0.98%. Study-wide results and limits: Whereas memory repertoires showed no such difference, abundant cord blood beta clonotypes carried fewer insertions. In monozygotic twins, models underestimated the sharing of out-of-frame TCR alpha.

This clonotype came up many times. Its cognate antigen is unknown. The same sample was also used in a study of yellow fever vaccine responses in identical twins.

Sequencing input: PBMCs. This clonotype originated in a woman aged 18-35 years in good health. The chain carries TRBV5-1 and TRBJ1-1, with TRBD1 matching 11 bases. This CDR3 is CASSRGGTGGTEAFF. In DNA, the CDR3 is TGCGCCAGCAGCCGCGGAGGGACAGGGGGCACTGAAGCTTTCTTT. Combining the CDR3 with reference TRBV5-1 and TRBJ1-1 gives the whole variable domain KAGVTQTPRYLIKTRGQQVTLSCSPISGHRSVSWYQQTPGQGLQFLFEYFSETQRNKGNFPGRFSGRQFSNSRSEMNVSTLELGDSALYLCASSRGGTGGTEAFFGQGTRLTVV.